The rows below give T cell receptor beta chains drawn from one sample of a study of sequential checkpoint blockade in melanoma. TCRdb's table, derived via immunoSEQ multiplex PCR, lists solely in-frame clones and lacks some. This sample has 7,900 or so clones, with around 20% found just once. Sequencing used tumor tissue (inferred from file names), obtained from a patient given nivolumab and ipilimumab in sequence. The receptors shown here come from a human donor with melanoma. The CDR3 runs from the conserved cysteine through the conserved F or W. The D gene is left open where the match is weak. Size tells how often a clone was seen (once, few, many) or the class of an expanded clone, and some rows leave it out.

j_gene | v_gene | d_gene | abundance | len | CDR3aa | CDR3nt
TRBJ2-7 | TRBV6-7 | TRBD2 | few | 16 | CASSSLAGGKYYEQYF | TGTGCCAGCAGCTCACTGGCGGGAGGTAAATACTACGAGCAGTACTTC
TRBJ2-1 | TRBV19 | TRBD2 | NA | 14 | CASSLSSGDLKQFF | TGTGCCAGTAGTTTATCTAGCGGGGACCTTAAGCAGTTCTTC
TRBJ1-1 | TRBV18 | NA | NA | 13 | CASSLDWHREAFF | TGTGCCAGCTCTCTAGACTGGCACAGGGAAGCTTTCTTT
TRBJ1-5 | TRBV6-8 | NA | few | 13 | CASSYGLGQPQHF | TGTGCCAGCAGTTATGGCCTGGGGCAGCCCCAGCATTTT
TRBJ2-5 | TRBV9 | NA | few | 16 | CASSVGVGNKRETQYF | TGTGCCAGCAGCGTAGGAGTAGGGAATAAACGAGAGACCCAGTACTTC
TRBJ1-2 | TRBV29-1 | TRBD1 | once | 14 | CSVVQGADNYGYTF | TGCAGCGTTGTCCAGGGGGCGGATAACTATGGCTACACCTTC
TRBJ1-3 | TRBV11-3 | NA | NA | 17 | CASARTGGPFSGNTIYF | TGTGCCAGCGCCCGCACCGGAGGGCCTTTCTCTGGAAACACCATATATTTT
TRBJ2-5 | TRBV11-3 | TRBD2 | many | 17 | CASSYRLAGGLRETQYF | TGTGCCAGCAGCTACCGGCTAGCGGGGGGGCTACGAGAGACCCAGTACTTC
TRBJ1-5 | TRBV15 | NA | NA | 19 | CATSTPRADPQTSNQPQHF | TGTGCCACCAGCACCCCAAGGGCGGACCCACAGACGAGCAATCAGCCCCAGCATTTT
TRBJ2-7 | TRBV6-8 | TRBD2 | NA | 16 | CASSYSGLAGMYEQYF | TGTGCCAGCAGTTACAGCGGACTAGCGGGGATGTACGAGCAGTACTTC
TRBJ2-3 | TRBV6-8 | TRBD1 | NA | 17 | CASSYAIAGGGTDTQYF | TGTGCCAGCAGTTACGCGATAGCAGGGGGAGGCACAGATACGCAGTATTTT
TRBJ2-7 | TRBV6-8 | NA | few | 14 | CASSYPSSLAEQYF | TGTGCCAGCAGTTACCCATCAAGTCTTGCCGAGCAGTACTTC
TRBJ2-7 | TRBV28 | TRBD2 | NA | 14 | CASSILAGSKEQYF | TGTGCCAGCAGTATACTAGCGGGGTCAAAGGAGCAGTACTTC
TRBJ1-5 | TRBV28 | NA | NA | 19 | CASRGPGPQSRDSNQPQHF | TGTGCCAGCAGGGGGCCGGGACCCCAATCGAGAGATAGCAATCAGCCCCAGCATTTT
TRBJ2-3 | TRBV6-8 | NA | NA | 14 | CASSDLGGGDTQYF | TGTGCCAGCAGTGACCTAGGGGGGGGAGATACGCAGTATTTT
TRBJ2-5 | TRBV6-8 | NA | NA | 12 | CASSQLQETQYF | TGTGCCAGCAGTCAGCTACAAGAGACCCAGTACTTC
TRBJ2-3 | TRBV1 | NA | many | 21 | CASSQPHRGTGEGGDTDTQYF | TGCGCCAGCAGCCAACCCCATCGCGGGACAGGGGAAGGGGGTGACACAGATACGCAGTATTTT
TRBJ1-5 | TRBV7-1 | TRBD1 | NA | 13 | CASSSDRGQPQHF | TGTGCCAGCAGCTCCGACAGGGGTCAGCCCCAGCATTTT
TRBJ2-1 | TRBV4-1 | TRBD2 | NA | 16 | CASRPRAGGTYNEQFF | TGCGCCAGCAGGCCTCGGGCGGGAGGGACCTACAATGAGCAGTTCTTC
TRBJ1-6 | TRBV9 | NA | few | 13 | CASSVGLETPLHF | TGTGCCAGCAGCGTAGGTTTAGAAACACCCCTCCACTTT
TRBJ1-2 | TRBV4-1 | NA | NA | 12 | CASSQSNYGYTF | TGCGCCAGCAGCCAAAGCAATTATGGCTACACCTTC
TRBJ2-4 | TRBV6-8 | NA | few | 15 | CASSYADGSGNIQYF | TGTGCCAGCAGTTACGCAGACGGCAGTGGAAACATTCAGTACTTC
TRBJ2-1 | TRBV11-3 | NA | many | 15 | CASSLGQGSYNEQFF | TGTGCCAGCAGCTTAGGTCAGGGGTCGTACAATGAGCAGTTCTTC
TRBJ1-2 | TRBV19 | NA | NA | 13 | CASSREGTYGYTF | TGTGCCAGTAGCAGAGAGGGGACTTATGGCTACACCTTC
TRBJ2-3 | TRBV5-1 | TRBD1 | NA | 15 | CASSLTGGISDTQYF | TGCGCCAGCAGCTTAACAGGGGGCATCTCAGATACGCAGTATTTT
TRBJ2-2 | TRBV19 | TRBD2 | few | 15 | CASSMGTRSTGELFF | TGTGCCAGTAGTATGGGGACTAGATCCACCGGGGAGCTGTTTTTT
TRBJ2-7 | TRBV6-8 | TRBD1 | few | 13 | CATRGQGGYEQYF | TGTGCCACCAGGGGACAGGGGGGGTACGAGCAGTACTTC
TRBJ2-1 | TRBV7-7 | NA | few | 16 | CASSSPDRGSYNEQFF | TGTGCCAGCAGCTCCCCGGACAGAGGCTCCTACAATGAGCAGTTCTTC
TRBJ1-1 | TRBV6-8 | TRBD1 | NA | 16 | CASSYSQGGLLSEAFF | TGTGCCAGCAGTTACTCGCAGGGGGGTCTTCTCTCTGAAGCTTTCTTT
TRBJ2-7 | TRBV23-1 | NA | NA | 13 | CASSPPGRAEQYF | TGCGCCAGCAGCCCCCCGGGGCGGGCCGAGCAGTACTTC
TRBJ2-7 | TRBV11-3 | TRBD1 | NA | 15 | CASRRDRDPTYEQYF | TGTGCCAGCAGACGGGACAGGGACCCGACCTACGAGCAGTACTTC